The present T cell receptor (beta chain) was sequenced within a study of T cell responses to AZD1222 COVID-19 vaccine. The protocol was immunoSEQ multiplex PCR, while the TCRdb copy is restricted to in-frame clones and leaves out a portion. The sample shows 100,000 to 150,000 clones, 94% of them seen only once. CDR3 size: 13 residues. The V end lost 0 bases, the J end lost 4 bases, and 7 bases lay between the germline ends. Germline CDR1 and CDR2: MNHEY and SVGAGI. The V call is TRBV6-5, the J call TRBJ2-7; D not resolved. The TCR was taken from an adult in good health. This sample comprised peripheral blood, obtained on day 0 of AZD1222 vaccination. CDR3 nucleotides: TGTGCCAGCAGTTACTCGCAGTCATACGAGCAGTACTTC. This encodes CASSYSQSYEQYF.